This T cell receptor (beta chain) was recovered during a study of early T cells in non-severe SARS-CoV-2 infection. The overall study: Alpha and beta chains were unpaired, from unsorted whole-blood bulk RNA.

The CDR3 spans 14 residues. Trimming at V came to 4 bases and at J to 3 bases, leaving 5 bases not matched to a gene. Germline V gives CDR1 MNHNS, CDR2 SASEGT. Unique molecular identifiers were attached to individual cDNA molecules. TCRdb re-derived calls from the 5' RACE reads in MiXCR, one entry per CDR3 protein. Seen here are tens of thousands of distinct CDR3 sequences, 12% observed once, and the top ten hold roughly 3.9%. The chain uses TRBV6-1 and TRBJ2-7; 8 nucleotides match TRBD2. The sample consisted of whole blood. The TCR comes from an adult who was a healthcare worker with PCR-confirmed SARS-CoV-2 infection or an uninfected control (not recorded which). The CDR3 sequence is CASSAGAGGYEQYF. The CDR3 bases are TGTGCCAGCAGTGCGGGCGCGGGAGGCTACGAGCAGTACTTC.